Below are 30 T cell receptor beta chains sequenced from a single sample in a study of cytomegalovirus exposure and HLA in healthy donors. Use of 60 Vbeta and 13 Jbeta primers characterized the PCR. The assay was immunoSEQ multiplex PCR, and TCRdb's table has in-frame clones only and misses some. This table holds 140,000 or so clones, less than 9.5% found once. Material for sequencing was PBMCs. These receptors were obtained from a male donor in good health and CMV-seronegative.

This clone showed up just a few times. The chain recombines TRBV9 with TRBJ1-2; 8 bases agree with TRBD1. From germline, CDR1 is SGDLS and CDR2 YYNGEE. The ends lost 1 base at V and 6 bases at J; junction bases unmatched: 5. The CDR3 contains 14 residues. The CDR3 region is CASSVQGASDGYTF. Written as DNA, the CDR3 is TGTGCCAGCAGCGTACAGGGGGCATCGGATGGCTACACCTTC. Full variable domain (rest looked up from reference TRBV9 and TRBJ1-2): DSGVTQTPKHLITATGQRVTLRCSPRSGDLSVYWYQQSLDQGLQFLIQYYNGEERAKGNILERFSAQQFPDLHSELNLSSLELGDSALYFCASSVQGASDGYTFGSGTRLTVV.

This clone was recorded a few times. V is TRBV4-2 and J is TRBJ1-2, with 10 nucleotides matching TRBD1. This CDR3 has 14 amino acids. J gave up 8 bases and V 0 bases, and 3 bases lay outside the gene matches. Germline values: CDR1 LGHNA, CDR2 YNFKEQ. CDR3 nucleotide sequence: TGTGCCAGCAGCCAAGAACCGGACAGGGGGGGCTACACCTTC. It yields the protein CASSQEPDRGGYTF.

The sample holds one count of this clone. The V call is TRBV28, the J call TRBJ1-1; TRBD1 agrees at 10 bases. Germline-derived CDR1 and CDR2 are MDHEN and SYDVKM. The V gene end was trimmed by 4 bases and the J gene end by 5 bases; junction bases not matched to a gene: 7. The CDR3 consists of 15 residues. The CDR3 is CASSSWTGGRTEAFF. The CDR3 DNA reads TGTGCCAGCAGTTCCTGGACAGGGGGGCGTACTGAAGCTTTCTTT.

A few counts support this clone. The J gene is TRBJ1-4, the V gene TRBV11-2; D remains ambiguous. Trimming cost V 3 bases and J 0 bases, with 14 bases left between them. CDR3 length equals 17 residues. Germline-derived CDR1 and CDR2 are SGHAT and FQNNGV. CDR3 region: CASSFQTGVTTNEKLFF. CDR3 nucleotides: TGTGCCAGCAGCTTCCAGACGGGAGTTACAACTAATGAAAAACTGTTTTTT.

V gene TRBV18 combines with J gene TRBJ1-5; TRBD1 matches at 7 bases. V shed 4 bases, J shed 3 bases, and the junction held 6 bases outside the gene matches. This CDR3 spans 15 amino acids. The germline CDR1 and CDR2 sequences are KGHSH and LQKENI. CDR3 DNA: TGTGCCAGCTCACTTTCAGGGGGTAACAATCAGCCCCAGCATTTT. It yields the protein CASSLSGGNNQPQHF.

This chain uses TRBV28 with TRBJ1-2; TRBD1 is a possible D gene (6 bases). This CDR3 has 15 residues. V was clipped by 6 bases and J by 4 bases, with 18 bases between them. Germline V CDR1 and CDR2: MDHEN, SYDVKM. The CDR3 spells CASSPTYRVGYGYTF. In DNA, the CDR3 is TGTGCCAGCAGCCCTACGTACAGGGTAGGCTATGGCTACACCTTC.

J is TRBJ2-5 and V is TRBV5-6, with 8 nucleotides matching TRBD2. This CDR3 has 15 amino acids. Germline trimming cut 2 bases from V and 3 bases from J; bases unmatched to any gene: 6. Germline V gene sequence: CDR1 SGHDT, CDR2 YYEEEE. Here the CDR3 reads CASSLAGEGEETQYF. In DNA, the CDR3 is TGTGCCAGCAGCTTAGCGGGAGAGGGTGAAGAGACCCAGTACTTC.

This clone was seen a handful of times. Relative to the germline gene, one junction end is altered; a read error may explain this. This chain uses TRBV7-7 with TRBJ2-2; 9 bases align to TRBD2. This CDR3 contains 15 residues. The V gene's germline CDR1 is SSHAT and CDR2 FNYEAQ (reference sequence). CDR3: CASSRSGGGTGELFF. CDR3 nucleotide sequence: TGTGCTAGCAGCCGTAGCGGGGGAGGCACCGGGGAGCTGTTTTTT.

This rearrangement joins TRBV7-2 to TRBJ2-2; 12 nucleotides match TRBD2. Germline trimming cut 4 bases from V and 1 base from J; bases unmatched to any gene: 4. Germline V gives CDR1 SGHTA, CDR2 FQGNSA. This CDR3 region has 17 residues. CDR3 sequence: CASSWTSGVVNTGELFF. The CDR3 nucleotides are TGTGCCAGCAGCTGGACTAGCGGGGTGGTGAACACCGGGGAGCTGTTTTTT.

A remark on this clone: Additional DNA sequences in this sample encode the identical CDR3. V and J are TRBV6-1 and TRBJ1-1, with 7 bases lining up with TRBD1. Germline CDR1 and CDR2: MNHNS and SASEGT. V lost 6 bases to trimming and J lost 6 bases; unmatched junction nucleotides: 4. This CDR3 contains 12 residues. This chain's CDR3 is CASRTRGPEAFF. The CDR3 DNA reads TGTGCCAGCAGAACAAGGGGGCCTGAAGCTTTCTTT.

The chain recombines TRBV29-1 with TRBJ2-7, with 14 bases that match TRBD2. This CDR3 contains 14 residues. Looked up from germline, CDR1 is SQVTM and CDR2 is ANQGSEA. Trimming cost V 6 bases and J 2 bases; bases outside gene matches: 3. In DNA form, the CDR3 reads TGCAGCGTGGCGACTAGCGGGGGGGCCTACGAGCAGTACTTC. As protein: CSVATSGGAYEQYF.

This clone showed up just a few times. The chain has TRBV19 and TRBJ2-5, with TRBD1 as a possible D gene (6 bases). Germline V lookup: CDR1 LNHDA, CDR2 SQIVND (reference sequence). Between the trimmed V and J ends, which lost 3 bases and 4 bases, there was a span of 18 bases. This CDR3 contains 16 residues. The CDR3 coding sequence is TGTGCCAGTAGTATCAGCAGGGGACATCCGAGAGAGACCCAGTACTTC. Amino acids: CASSISRGHPRETQYF.

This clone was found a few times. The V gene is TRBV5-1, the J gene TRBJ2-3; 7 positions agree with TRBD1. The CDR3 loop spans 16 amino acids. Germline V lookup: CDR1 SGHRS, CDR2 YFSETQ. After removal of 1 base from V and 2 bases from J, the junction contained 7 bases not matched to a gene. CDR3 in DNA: TGCGCCAGCAGCTTGCTCGTAACAGGGGCCACAGATACGCAGTATTTT. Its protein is CASSLLVTGATDTQYF.

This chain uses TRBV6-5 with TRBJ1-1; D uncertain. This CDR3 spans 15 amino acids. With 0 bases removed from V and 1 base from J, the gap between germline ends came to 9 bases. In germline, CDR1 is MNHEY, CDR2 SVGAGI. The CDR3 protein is CASSYSTMANTEAFF. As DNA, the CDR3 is TGTGCCAGCAGTTACTCTACAATGGCGAACACTGAAGCTTTCTTT.

The CDR3 coding sequence is TGTGCCACCAGCAGAGATAGAGGATCTGGAAACACCATATATTTT. Its translation is CATSRDRGSGNTIYF. V gene TRBV15 combines with J gene TRBJ1-3; no clear D gene. Trimming cost V 0 bases and J 1 base, with 7 bases left between them. The CDR3 length is 15 residues. Germline CDR1 is LNHNV and CDR2 is YYDKDF (reference sequence).

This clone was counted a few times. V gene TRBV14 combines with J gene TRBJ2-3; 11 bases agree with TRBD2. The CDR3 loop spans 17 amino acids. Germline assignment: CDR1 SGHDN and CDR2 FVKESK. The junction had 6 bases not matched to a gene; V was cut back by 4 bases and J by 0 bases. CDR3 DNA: TGTGCCAGCAGCCCCCGAAGGACTAGCGGGAGCACAGATACGCAGTATTTT. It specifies CASSPRRTSGSTDTQYF.

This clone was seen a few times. The CDR3 protein is CASRSGVSWEQYF. DNA of the CDR3: TGTGCCAGCAGATCGGGGGTGTCCTGGGAGCAGTACTTC. This rearrangement joins TRBV27 to TRBJ2-7; possibly TRBD2 for D (6 bases). This CDR3 has 13 residues. Germline V gene data show CDR1 as MNHEY and CDR2 as SMNVEV (reference sequence). V was shortened by 6 bases and J by 7 bases, with 16 bases between the two germline ends.

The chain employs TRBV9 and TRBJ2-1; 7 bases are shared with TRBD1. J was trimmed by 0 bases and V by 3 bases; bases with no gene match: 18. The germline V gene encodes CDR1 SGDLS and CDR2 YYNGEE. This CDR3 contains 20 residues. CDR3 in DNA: TGTGCCAGCAGCGCCCCGGACAGGCCGGATAAATTAAGCTCCTACAATGAGCAGTTCTTC. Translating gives CASSAPDRPDKLSSYNEQFF.

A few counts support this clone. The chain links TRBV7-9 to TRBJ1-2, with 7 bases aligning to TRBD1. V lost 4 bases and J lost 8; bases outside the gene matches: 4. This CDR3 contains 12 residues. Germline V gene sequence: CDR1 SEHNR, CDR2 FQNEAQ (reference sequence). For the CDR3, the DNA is TGTGCCAGCAGCTCGGGACAGCCGGGCTACACCTTC. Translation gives CASSSGQPGYTF.

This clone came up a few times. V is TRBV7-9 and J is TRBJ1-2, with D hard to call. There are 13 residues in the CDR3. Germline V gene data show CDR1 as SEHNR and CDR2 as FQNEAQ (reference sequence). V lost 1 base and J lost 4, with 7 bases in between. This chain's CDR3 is CASSLGTLYGYTF. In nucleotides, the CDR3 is TGTGCCAGCAGCTTAGGGACTCTCTATGGCTACACCTTC. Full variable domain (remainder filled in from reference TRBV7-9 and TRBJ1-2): DTGVSQNPRHKITKRGQNVTFRCDPISEHNRLYWYRQTLGQGPEFLTYFQNEAQLEKSRLLSDRFSAERPKGSFSTLEIQRTEQGDSAMYLCASSLGTLYGYTFGSGTRLTVV.

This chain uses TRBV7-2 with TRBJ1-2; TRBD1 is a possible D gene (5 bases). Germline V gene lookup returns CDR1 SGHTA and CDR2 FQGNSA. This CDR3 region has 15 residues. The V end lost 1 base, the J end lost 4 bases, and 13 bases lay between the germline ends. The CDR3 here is CASSLEANRGYGYTF. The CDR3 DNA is TGTGCCAGCAGCTTAGAAGCGAATAGGGGCTATGGCTACACCTTC.

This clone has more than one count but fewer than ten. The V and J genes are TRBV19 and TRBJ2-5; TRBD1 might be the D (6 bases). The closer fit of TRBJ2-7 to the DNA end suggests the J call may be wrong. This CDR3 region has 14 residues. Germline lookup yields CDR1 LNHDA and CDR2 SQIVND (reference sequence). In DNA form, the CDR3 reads TGTGCCAGTAGTACACTCAACAGGGTTTACGAGCAGTACTTC. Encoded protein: CASSTLNRVYEQYF.

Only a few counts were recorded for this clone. The CDR3, as DNA: TGTGCCAGTAGTGTCGAAGGAGGCAAAAACATTCAGTACTTC. It yields the protein CASSVEGGKNIQYF. J is TRBJ2-4 and V is TRBV19, with a possible D match to TRBD2 (5 bases). The CDR3 is 14 residues long. V was pared by 5 bases and J by 3 bases, with 11 bases between. Germline loops: CDR1 LNHDA, CDR2 SQIVND (reference sequence).

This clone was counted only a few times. The chain's CDR3 is CAINPAGGQGAYEQYF. The CDR3 bases are TGTGCCATCAACCCCGCGGGGGGACAGGGGGCGTACGAGCAGTACTTC. The V and J genes are TRBV10-3 and TRBJ2-7, with 12 bases that match TRBD1. This CDR3 has 16 amino acids. From germline, CDR1 is ENHRY and CDR2 SYGVKD. The J segment lost 4 bases and the V segment lost 7 bases, leaving 11 bases of the junction unmatched.

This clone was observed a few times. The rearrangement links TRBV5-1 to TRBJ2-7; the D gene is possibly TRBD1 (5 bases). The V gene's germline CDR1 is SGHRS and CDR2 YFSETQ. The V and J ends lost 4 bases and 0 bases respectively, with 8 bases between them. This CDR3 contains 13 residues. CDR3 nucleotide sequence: TGCGCCAGCAGCCCTGACAGCTCCTACGAGCAGTACTTC. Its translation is CASSPDSSYEQYF.

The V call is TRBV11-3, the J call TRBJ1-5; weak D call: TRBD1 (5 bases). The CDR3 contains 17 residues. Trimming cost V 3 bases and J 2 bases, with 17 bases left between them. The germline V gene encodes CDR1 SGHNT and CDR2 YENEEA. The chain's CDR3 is CASSFLTGVGGNQPQHF. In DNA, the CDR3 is TGTGCCAGCAGCTTCCTCACGGGGGTAGGGGGCAATCAGCCCCAGCATTTT. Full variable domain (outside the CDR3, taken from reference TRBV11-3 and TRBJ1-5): EAGVVQSPRYKIIEKKQPVAFWCNPISGHNTLYWYLQNLGQGPELLIRYENEEAVDDSQLPKDRFSAERLKGVDSTLKIQPAELGDSAVYLCASSFLTGVGGNQPQHFGDGTRLSIL.

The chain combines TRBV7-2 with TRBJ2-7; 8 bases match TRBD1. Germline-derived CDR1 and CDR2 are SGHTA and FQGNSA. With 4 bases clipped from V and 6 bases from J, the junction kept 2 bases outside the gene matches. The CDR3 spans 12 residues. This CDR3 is CASSWTGSEQYF. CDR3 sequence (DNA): TGTGCCAGCAGCTGGACAGGGAGCGAGCAGTACTTC.

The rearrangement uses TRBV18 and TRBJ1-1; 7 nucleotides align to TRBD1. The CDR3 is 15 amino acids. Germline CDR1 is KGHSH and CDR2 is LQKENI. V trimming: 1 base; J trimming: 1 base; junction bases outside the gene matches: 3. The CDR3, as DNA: TGTGCCAGCTCACCACAACAGGGGCCGAACACTGAAGCTTTCTTT. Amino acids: CASSPQQGPNTEAFF.

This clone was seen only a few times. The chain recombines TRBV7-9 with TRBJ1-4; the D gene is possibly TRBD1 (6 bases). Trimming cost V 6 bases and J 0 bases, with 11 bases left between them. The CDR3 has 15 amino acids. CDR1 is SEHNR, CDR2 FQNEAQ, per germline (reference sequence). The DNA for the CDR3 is TGTGCCAGCAGTATTACAGGGACAACTAATGAAAAACTGTTTTTT. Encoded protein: CASSITGTTNEKLFF.

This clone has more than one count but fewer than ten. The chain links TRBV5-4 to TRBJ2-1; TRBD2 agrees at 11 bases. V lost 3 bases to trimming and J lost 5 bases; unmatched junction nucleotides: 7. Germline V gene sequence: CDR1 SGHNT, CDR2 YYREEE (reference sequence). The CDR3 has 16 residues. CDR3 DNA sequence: TGTGCCAGCAGCTGGTCACTAGCGGGAGAAAACAATGAGCAGTTCTTC. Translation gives CASSWSLAGENNEQFF.